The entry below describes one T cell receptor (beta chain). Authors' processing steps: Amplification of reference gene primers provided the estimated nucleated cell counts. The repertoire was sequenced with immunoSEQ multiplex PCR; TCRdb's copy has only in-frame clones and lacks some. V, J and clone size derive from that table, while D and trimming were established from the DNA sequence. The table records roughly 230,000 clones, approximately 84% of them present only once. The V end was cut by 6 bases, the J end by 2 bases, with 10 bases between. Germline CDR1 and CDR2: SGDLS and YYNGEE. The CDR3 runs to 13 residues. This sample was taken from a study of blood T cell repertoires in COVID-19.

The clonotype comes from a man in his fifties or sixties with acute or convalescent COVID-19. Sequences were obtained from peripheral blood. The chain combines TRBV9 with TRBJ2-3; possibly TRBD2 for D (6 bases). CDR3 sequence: CASTRGNTDTQYF. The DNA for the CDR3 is TGTGCCAGCACCCGGGGGAACACAGATACGCAGTATTTT.